One and the same sample provided the 30 T cell receptor beta chains below, sequenced in a study of pediatric ulcerative colitis. During colonoscopy, one to two rectal pinch biopsies were collected. Profiling relied on immunoSEQ multiplex PCR, and the TCRdb table lists in-frame clones only, not all of them. The sample includes tens of thousands of clones, around 78% of them seen just once. The sequenced material came from gut tissue. The receptor source for this set is a girl under 18 with moderate ulcerative colitis.

The chain joins TRBV19 to TRBJ1-5; possibly TRBD1 for D (6 bases). The CDR3 length is 15 residues. Germline V gives CDR1 LNHDA, CDR2 SQIVND (reference sequence). Trimming removed 10 bases at V and 5 bases at J, with 21 bases between. This CDR3 reads CATLPGGGRHQPQHF. For the CDR3, the DNA is TGTGCCACCCTCCCGGGCGGGGGGCGCCATCAGCCCCAGCATTTT.

This chain links TRBV28 with TRBJ1-5; 8 positions match TRBD1. Germline V lookup: CDR1 MDHEN, CDR2 SYDVKM. CDR3 length equals 15 residues. The junction had 8 bases not matched to a gene; V was cut back by 6 bases and J by 4 bases. This chain's CDR3 is CASRSGQGGNQPQHF. In DNA, the CDR3 is TGTGCCAGCAGGTCAGGACAGGGCGGAAATCAGCCCCAGCATTTT.

A few counts support this clone. V is TRBV2 and J is TRBJ1-5; weak D call: TRBD1 (5 bases). V was cut by 4 bases and J by 1 base, with 8 bases left in between. The CDR3 is made up of 14 amino acids. Per the germline V gene, CDR1 is SNHLY and CDR2 is FYNNEI. CDR3 sequence reads: CASSGDGSNQPQHF. As DNA, the CDR3 is TGTGCCAGCAGTGGGGACGGGAGCAATCAGCCCCAGCATTTT.

This chain uses TRBV4-1 with TRBJ1-2; D is ambiguous. V lost 1 base and J 4 bases, leaving 13 bases between the germline ends. Germline-derived CDR1 and CDR2 are MGHRA and YSYEKL. The CDR3 is 15 residues long. The CDR3 DNA reads TGCGCCAGCAGCCAAGGGGTCCAGGTCGGCTATGGCTACACCTTC. Protein: CASSQGVQVGYGYTF.

The table lists this clone with a few counts. The chain couples TRBV5-1 to TRBJ1-1; 7 bases line up with TRBD1. Germline V gene sequence: CDR1 SGHRS, CDR2 YFSETQ. V gave up 3 bases and J gave up 4 bases; unmatched junction bases: 18. The CDR3 totals 18 residues. The CDR3 DNA is TGCGCCAGCAGCTCGGCCGGACAGGACATTAAGTGGGGCACTGAAGCTTTCTTT. As protein: CASSSAGQDIKWGTEAFF.

The gene calls are TRBV6-6 and TRBJ1-4; D not resolved. There are 12 residues in the CDR3. Trimming left V 2 bases short and J 4 bases short, with 2 bases between. Germline CDR1 is MNHNY and CDR2 is SVGAGI (reference sequence). The CDR3, as DNA: TGTGCCAGCAGTTACGATAATGAAAAACTGTTTTTT. It encodes CASSYDNEKLFF.

This clone was detected a few times. This chain joins TRBV7-2 and TRBJ2-2; the D call may be TRBD1 or TRBD2 (5 bases each). Trimming removed 2 bases at V and 2 bases at J, with 15 bases between. CDR3 length: 17 amino acids. Germline V gives CDR1 SGHTA, CDR2 FQGNSA. In nucleotides, the CDR3 is TGTGCCAGCAGCTTAAATCGAGGGACGGTTAACACCGGGGAGCTGTTTTTT. This encodes CASSLNRGTVNTGELFF.

This chain joins TRBV5-6 and TRBJ2-5; no clear D. The V and J ends lost 3 bases and 2 bases respectively, with 2 bases between them. The CDR3 is 11 amino acids. Germline-derived CDR1 and CDR2 are SGHDT and YYEEEE. CDR3 loop: CASSYQETQYF. CDR3 nucleotide sequence: TGTGCCAGCAGCTATCAAGAGACCCAGTACTTC.

This chain links TRBV4-1 with TRBJ2-5; the D gene is possibly TRBD2 (5 bases). Germline V gene data show CDR1 as MGHRA and CDR2 as YSYEKL. V was pared by 1 base and J by 11 bases, with 17 bases between. The CDR3 has 14 residues. The CDR3 reads CASSQGTRSGEQYF. The CDR3 bases are TGCGCCAGCAGCCAAGGGACTCGTTCGGGTGAGCAGTACTTC.

The V and J genes are TRBV7-3 and TRBJ2-5; 9 bases fit TRBD1. The trim removed 4 bases at V and 4 bases at J, leaving 4 bases unmatched. This CDR3 contains 14 residues. CDR1 SGHTA and CDR2 FQGTGA come from the germline V gene. For the CDR3, the DNA is TGTGCCAGCAGCTCCACAGGGGGCGCAGAGACCCAGTACTTC. Translation: CASSSTGGAETQYF.

The genes are TRBV4-1 and TRBJ1-6; the D is unclear. Per germline, CDR1 MGHRA and CDR2 YSYEKL. Trimming removed 0 bases at V and 0 bases at J, with 3 bases between. CDR3 size: 15 residues. The CDR3 sequence is CASSQDSSYNSPLHF. The CDR3 nucleotides read TGCGCCAGCAGCCAAGACAGCTCCTATAATTCACCCCTCCACTTT.

The V call is TRBV28, the J call TRBJ2-1; D not resolved. Trimming stripped 6 bases from V and 5 bases from J, with 11 bases between. The CDR3 has 13 amino acids. From germline, CDR1 is MDHEN and CDR2 SYDVKM. CDR3 protein: CASSQWNDNEQFF. CDR3 nucleotides: TGTGCCAGCAGCCAGTGGAACGACAATGAGCAGTTCTTC.

In this sample, this clone turned up once. The chain uses TRBV5-6 and TRBJ1-1, with D hard to call. The CDR3 sequence is 13 residues long. Germline loops: CDR1 SGHDT, CDR2 YYEEEE. The V end was cut by 4 bases, the J end by 1 base, with 8 bases between. The CDR3 coding sequence is TGTGCCAGCAGCAGGGCTGGGAACACTGAAGCTTTCTTT. The encoded protein is CASSRAGNTEAFF.

CDR3 sequence reads: CASANMVNTEAFF. The CDR3 region has the DNA TGTGCCAGCGCGAACATGGTGAACACTGAAGCTTTCTTT. The chain joins TRBV6-1 to TRBJ1-1, with D unclear. The V end lost 8 bases, the J end lost 0 bases, and 10 bases lay between the germline ends. Looked up from germline, CDR1 is MNHNS and CDR2 is SASEGT. The CDR3 runs 13 residues.

The chain carries TRBV2 and TRBJ1-1, with 8 bases that match TRBD1. The trim removed 6 bases at V and 1 base at J, leaving 1 base unmatched. The CDR3 contains 13 residues. Germline assignment: CDR1 SNHLY and CDR2 FYNNEI. CDR3 protein: CASRGQENTEAFF. In nucleotides, the CDR3 is TGTGCCAGCAGGGGACAGGAGAACACTGAAGCTTTCTTT. The variable domain in full, completed from reference TRBV2 and TRBJ1-1, reads EPEVTQTPSHQVTQMGQEVILRCVPISNHLYFYWYRQILGQKVEFLVSFYNNEISEKSEIFDDQFSVERPDGSNFTLKIRSTKLEDSAMYFCASRGQENTEAFFGQGTRLTVV.

This chain links TRBV5-1 with TRBJ1-2; 9 bases align to TRBD1. There are 16 residues in the CDR3. J lost 7 bases, V lost 1 base, and 11 bases had no gene match. Germline V gene sequence: CDR1 SGHRS, CDR2 YFSETQ. The CDR3 loop reads CASSLTGSDRGGGYTF. CDR3 nucleotide sequence: TGCGCCAGCAGCTTGACGGGTTCGGACAGGGGAGGTGGCTACACCTTC.

The chain joins TRBV7-2 to TRBJ1-1; D remains ambiguous. The V gene's germline CDR1 is SGHTA and CDR2 FQGNSA. The CDR3 has 13 amino acids. Trimming took off 3 bases at V and 2 bases at J, with 7 bases between the two ends. The CDR3 sequence: CASSFTRNTEAFF. The CDR3 region has the DNA TGTGCCAGCAGCTTCACACGAAACACTGAAGCTTTCTTT.

This clone was detected only once. The chain is built from TRBV5-1 and TRBJ1-1, with a tentative D call TRBD1 (5 bases). Trimming shortened V by 4 bases and J by 1 base, and 11 bases separated the two germline ends. The CDR3 consists of 14 residues. Germline lookup yields CDR1 SGHRS and CDR2 YFSETQ. CDR3 region: CASSPGGSNTEAFF. Here the CDR3 DNA reads TGCGCCAGCAGCCCTGGGGGGTCGAACACTGAAGCTTTCTTT.

The V call is TRBV19, the J call TRBJ1-5; D is unresolved. Looked up from germline, CDR1 is LNHDA and CDR2 is SQIVND (reference sequence). There are 17 residues in the CDR3. Trimming left V 6 bases short and J 0 bases short, with 18 bases between. The CDR3 bases are TGTGCCAGTAGCCCACCGCCCCGTGGTTATAGCAATCAGCCCCAGCATTTT. Its translation: CASSPPPRGYSNQPQHF.

This clone has only a few counts. The chain has TRBV19 and TRBJ1-1; 7 positions agree with TRBD1. The trim removed 5 bases at V and 1 base at J, leaving 1 base unmatched. CDR3 length: 13 residues. Germline CDR1 and CDR2: LNHDA and SQIVND (reference sequence). The CDR3 DNA is TGTGCCAGTAGTGGGACAGCGAACACTGAAGCTTTCTTT. This translates into CASSGTANTEAFF.

This clone occurred once. The V gene is TRBV27, the J gene TRBJ2-5, with D possibly matching TRBD1 (5 bases). Germline values: CDR1 MNHEY, CDR2 SMNVEV (reference sequence). Between the trimmed V and J ends, which lost 3 bases and 5 bases, there was a span of 13 bases. CDR3 length: 14 residues. This CDR3 is CASSFKGSGETQYF. CDR3 DNA: TGTGCCAGCAGTTTTAAGGGGTCCGGGGAGACCCAGTACTTC.

The V call is TRBV10-1, the J call TRBJ2-2; D gene unclear. The V and J ends lost 4 bases and 5 bases respectively, with 11 bases between them. The germline V gene has CDR1 WNHNN and CDR2 SYGVQD (reference sequence). This CDR3 has 14 amino acids. CDR3 protein: CASSGLTATGELFF. As DNA, the CDR3 is TGCGCCAGCAGTGGTCTGACTGCGACCGGGGAGCTGTTTTTT.

The V and J genes are TRBV2 and TRBJ2-7, with a possible D match to TRBD2 (5 bases). V lost 5 bases and J lost 3, with 14 bases in between. CDR3 size: 14 residues. The germline V gene encodes CDR1 SNHLY and CDR2 FYNNEI. CDR3 region: CASSLKDSRYEQYF. In DNA, the CDR3 is TGTGCCAGCAGTCTGAAGGACTCCCGCTACGAGCAGTACTTC.

The CDR3, as DNA: TGTGCCAGCAGCTCGGGACAGGTGAATCAGCCCCAGCATTTT. It specifies CASSSGQVNQPQHF. V gene TRBV5-6 combines with J gene TRBJ1-5; the match to TRBD1 covers 8 bases. Germline lookup yields CDR1 SGHDT and CDR2 YYEEEE. The V gene end was trimmed by 3 bases and the J gene end by 4 bases; junction bases not matched to a gene: 3. The CDR3 loop spans 14 amino acids.

The V call is TRBV9, the J call TRBJ1-4; D remains ambiguous. This CDR3 spans 14 amino acids. Trimming shortened V by 0 bases and J by 7 bases, and 10 bases separated the two germline ends. The germline V gene has CDR1 SGDLS and CDR2 YYNGEE. The CDR3 DNA reads TGTGCCAGCAGCGTAGAGGCTGTTTCTGAAAAACTGTTTTTT. Translation gives CASSVEAVSEKLFF. Full variable domain (rest looked up from reference TRBV9 and TRBJ1-4): DSGVTQTPKHLITATGQRVTLRCSPRSGDLSVYWYQQSLDQGLQFLIQYYNGEERAKGNILERFSAQQFPDLHSELNLSSLELGDSALYFCASSVEAVSEKLFFGSGTQLSVL.

A few counts support this clone. A junction boundary mismatches the germline segment, possibly from a read error. The chain joins TRBV4-1 to TRBJ2-1; D gene uncertain. The CDR3 covers 15 residues. Looked up from germline, CDR1 is MGHRA and CDR2 is YSYEKL. The CDR3 coding sequence is TGCGCCAGCACCCAAACCGACGGGTCGGAGAATGAGCAGTTCTTC. Translated: CASTQTDGSENEQFF.

The chain recombines TRBV11-2 with TRBJ1-4; TRBD1 is a possible D gene (5 bases). The CDR3 consists of 12 residues. Trimming took off 3 bases at V and 7 bases at J, with 6 bases between the two ends. Germline CDR1 reads SGHAT; CDR2 reads FQNNGV. Here the CDR3 reads CASSFQGEKLFF. CDR3 in DNA: TGTGCCAGCAGCTTCCAGGGTGAAAAACTGTTTTTT.

The chain recombines TRBV9 with TRBJ1-3; weak D call: TRBD1 (6 bases). The ends were cut back, 4 bases at V and 1 base at J, with 15 bases in the middle. The CDR3 totals 16 residues. Per the germline V gene, CDR1 is SGDLS and CDR2 is YYNGEE. Here the CDR3 DNA reads TGTGCCAGCAGCCCAGATTGGACAGCGTCTGGAAACACCATATATTTT. This sequence encodes CASSPDWTASGNTIYF.

The chain uses TRBV7-2 and TRBJ1-3; possibly TRBD1 for D (6 bases). Germline V CDR1 and CDR2: SGHTA, FQGNSA. CDR3 length equals 17 residues. Trimming cost V 6 bases and J 1 base, with 19 bases left between them. This chain's CDR3 is CASRDPGHLFSGNTIYF. In DNA, the CDR3 is TGTGCCAGCAGGGATCCGGGACATCTTTTTTCTGGAAACACCATATATTTT. The full variable domain, rest sourced from reference TRBV7-2 and TRBJ1-3, is GAGVSQSPSNKVTEKGKDVELRCDPISGHTALYWYRQSLGQGLEFLIYFQGNSAPDKSGLPSDRFSAERTGGSVSTLTIQRTQQEDSAVYLCASRDPGHLFSGNTIYFGEGSWLTVV.

This chain joins TRBV13 and TRBJ2-1; 8 nucleotides agree with TRBD2. J gave up 9 bases and V 7 bases, and 8 bases lay outside the gene matches. Germline V lookup: CDR1 PRHDT, CDR2 FYEKMQ (reference sequence). The CDR3 is 13 amino acids. CDR3 in amino acids: CASTGTSSSEQFF. DNA of the CDR3: TGTGCCAGCACCGGGACTAGTTCTAGTGAGCAGTTCTTC.